In this sample, the clone carrying this T cell receptor beta chain turned up a few times. The data derive from a study of T cells in Graves' hyperthyroidism and ophthalmopathy. Graves' hyperthyroidism was deemed stable given no ophthalmopathy progression within 18 months. Amplified TCR beta CDR3 regions derived from RNA transcripts. Carried out on the TCR CDR3, a first-round RT-PCR used the HTBI primer set. TCRdb re-called the multiplex PCR reads through MiXCR, storing one row per CDR3 protein. The sample holds 540,000 or so distinct CDR3 sequences; less than 20% are singletons and the top ten take approximately 7%. Germline V gene lookup returns CDR1 MNHEY and CDR2 SMNVEV (reference sequence). The CDR3 totals 20 residues. The V gene end was trimmed by 6 bases and the J gene end by 6 bases; junction bases not matched to a gene: 23.

The sequenced material came from blood. This sequence joins TRBV27 and TRBJ1-5; TRBD1 aligns across 10 bases. The clonotype was recovered from a woman aged 25 to 39 with Graves' hyperthyroidism. The CDR3 DNA reads TGTGCCAGCAGCCCCAACCCGGGACAGGGGCGTAGGGGGCTATTTCAGCCCCAGCATTTT. Its translation is CASSPNPGQGRRGLFQPQHF.